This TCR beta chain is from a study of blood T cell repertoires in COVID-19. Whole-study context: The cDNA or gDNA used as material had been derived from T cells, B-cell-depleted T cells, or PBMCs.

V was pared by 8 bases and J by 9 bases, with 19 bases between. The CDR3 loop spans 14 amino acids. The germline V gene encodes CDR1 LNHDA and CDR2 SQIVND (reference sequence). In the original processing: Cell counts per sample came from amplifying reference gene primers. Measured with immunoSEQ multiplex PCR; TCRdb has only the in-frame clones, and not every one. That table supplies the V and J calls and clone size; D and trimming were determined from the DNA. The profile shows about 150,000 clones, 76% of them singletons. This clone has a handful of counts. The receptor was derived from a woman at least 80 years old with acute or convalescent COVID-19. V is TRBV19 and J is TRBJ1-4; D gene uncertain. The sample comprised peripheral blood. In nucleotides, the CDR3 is TGTGCCAGTGAACCGGGAGCCCACGTGCAAAAACTGTTTTTT. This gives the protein CASEPGAHVQKLFF.